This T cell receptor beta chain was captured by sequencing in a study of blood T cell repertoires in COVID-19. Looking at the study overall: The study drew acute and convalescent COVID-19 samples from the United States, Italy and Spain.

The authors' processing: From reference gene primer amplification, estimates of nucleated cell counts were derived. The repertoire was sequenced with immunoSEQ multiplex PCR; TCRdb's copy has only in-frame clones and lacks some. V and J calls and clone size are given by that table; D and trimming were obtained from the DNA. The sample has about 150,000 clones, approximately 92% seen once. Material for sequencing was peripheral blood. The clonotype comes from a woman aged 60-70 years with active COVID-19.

The CDR3 DNA reads as TGTGCCACCAGTGACCGCAGACAGGGGAGGGATGAGCAGTTCTTC. This codes for CATSDRRQGRDEQFF. This rearrangement joins TRBV24-1 to TRBJ2-1; D might be TRBD1 (8 bases). CDR1 is KGHDR and CDR2 is SFDVKD in the germline V gene. The ends were cut back, 4 bases at V and 8 bases at J, with 17 bases in the middle. This CDR3 has 15 residues.